This T cell receptor (beta chain) was retrieved from a study of T-cell reconstitution after alpha-beta-depleted transplantation in children. Overall study results and limits: Expanded clones from the graft, numbering several hundred, reportedly supplied alpha-beta T cells about two months after transplant.

The CDR3 runs 12 residues. Germline loops: CDR1 SGHVS, CDR2 FNYEAQ. This clonotype appeared many times. Its cognate antigen is unknown. Unique molecular identifiers were used to barcode this TCRbeta library. TCRdb called the PCR reads again in MiXCR, with one record for every CDR3 protein. Of 180,000 or so distinct CDR3 sequences listed, 5% to 7.5% are singletons. V gene TRBV7-6 combines with J gene TRBJ2-2, with D maybe TRBD1 (6 bases). The source material was PBMCs, sampled before TCRalphabeta/CD19-depleted stem cell transplant. This TCR was sampled from a girl under two years old with combined immunodeficiency, due to receive a stem cell transplant. The CDR3 spells CAGGENTGELFF. The CDR3 DNA follows: TGTGCAGGGGGAGAGAACACCGGGGAGCTGTTTTTT. The full variable domain, rest sourced from reference TRBV7-6 and TRBJ2-2, is GAGVSQSPRYKVTKRGQDVALRCDPISGHVSLYWYRQALGQGPEFLTYFNYEAQQDKSGLPNDRFSAERPEGSISTLTIQRTEQRDSAMYRCAGGENTGELFFGEGSRLTVL.